This T cell receptor (beta chain) comes out of a study of tumor-infiltrating lymphocytes in primary liver carcinoma. Study-wide results and limits: The difference in top-250-clone fraction between tumors and blood was significant, favoring tumors (p = 0.039).

From around 530 ng of total RNA, TCR beta-specific cDNA was reverse-transcribed using a constant-region primer. TCR beta libraries came from three nested multiplex PCR rounds using slightly modified ARM-PCR. PCR rounds one and two used TRBV1-TRBV30 forward primers with a C-beta reverse primer for around 9 cycles each. Each CDR3 protein is one row after TCRdb ran MiXCR on the multiplex PCR reads. The sample lists about 50,000 distinct CDR3 sequences, about 78% occurring once. Germline V lookup: CDR1 MDHEN, CDR2 SYDVKM. The CDR3 totals 14 residues. V lost 11 bases to trimming and J lost 15 bases, with 26 bases between them. The source material, about 17-31 mg of unsorted bulk tissue, was used to co-extract RNA and DNA. As concerns this clonotype: Its antigen is unidentified.

This chain connects TRBV28 to TRBJ2-6, with a tentative D call TRBD2 (6 bases). The clonotype comes from a man aged 35 to 55 with primary liver carcinoma and hepatitis B virus infection. The sequenced sample was liver tumor tissue from sampling region 5. Subset in this sample: tumor region T5, tumor centre. CDR3 nucleotides: TGTGCCGTCGGGGGACTTACTGGGGCCAACACCCTGACTTTC. Translation gives CAVGGLTGANTLTF.